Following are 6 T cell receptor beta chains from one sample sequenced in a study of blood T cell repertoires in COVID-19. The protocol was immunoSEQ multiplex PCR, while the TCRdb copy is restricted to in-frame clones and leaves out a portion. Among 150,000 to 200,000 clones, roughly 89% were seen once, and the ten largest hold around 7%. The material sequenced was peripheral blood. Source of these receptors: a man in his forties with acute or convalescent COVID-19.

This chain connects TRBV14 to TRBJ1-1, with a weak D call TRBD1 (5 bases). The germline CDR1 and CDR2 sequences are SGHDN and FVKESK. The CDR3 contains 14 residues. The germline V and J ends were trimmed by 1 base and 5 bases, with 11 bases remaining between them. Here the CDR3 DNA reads TGTGCCAGCAGCCAAGTCGGGGGACGAACTGAAGCTTTCTTT. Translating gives CASSQVGGRTEAFF. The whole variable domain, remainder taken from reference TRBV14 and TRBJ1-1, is EAGVTQFPSHSVIEKGQTVTLRCDPISGHDNLYWYRRVMGKEIKFLLHFVKESKQDESGMPNNRFLAERTGGTYSTLKVQPAELEDSGVYFCASSQVGGRTEAFFGQGTRLTVV.

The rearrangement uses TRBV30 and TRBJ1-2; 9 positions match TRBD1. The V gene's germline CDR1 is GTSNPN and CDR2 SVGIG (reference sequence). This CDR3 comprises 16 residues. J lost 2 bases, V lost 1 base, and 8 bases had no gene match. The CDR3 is CAWSDITGQGNYGYTF. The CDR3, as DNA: TGTGCCTGGAGTGACATCACGGGACAGGGAAACTATGGCTACACCTTC.

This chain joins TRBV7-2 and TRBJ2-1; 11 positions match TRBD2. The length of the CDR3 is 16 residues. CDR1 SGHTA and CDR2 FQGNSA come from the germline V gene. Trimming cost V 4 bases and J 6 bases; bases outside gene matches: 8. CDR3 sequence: CASSSLSSGGPNEQFF. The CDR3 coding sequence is TGTGCCAGCAGCTCCCTATCTAGCGGGGGGCCCAATGAGCAGTTCTTC.

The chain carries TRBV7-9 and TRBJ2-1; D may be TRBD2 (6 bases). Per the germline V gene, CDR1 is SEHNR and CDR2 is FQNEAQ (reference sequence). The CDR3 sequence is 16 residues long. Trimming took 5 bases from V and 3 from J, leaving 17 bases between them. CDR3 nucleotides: TGTGCCAGCAGCCGAAGGGCGGGACCAGACTACAATGAGCAGTTCTTC. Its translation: CASSRRAGPDYNEQFF.

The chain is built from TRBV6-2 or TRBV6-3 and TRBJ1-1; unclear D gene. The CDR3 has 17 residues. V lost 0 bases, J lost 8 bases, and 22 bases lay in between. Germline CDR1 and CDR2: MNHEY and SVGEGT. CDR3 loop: CASSYSHRAAITEEAFF. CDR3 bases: TGTGCCAGCAGTTACTCCCACCGCGCGGCCATCACCGAGGAAGCTTTCTTT.

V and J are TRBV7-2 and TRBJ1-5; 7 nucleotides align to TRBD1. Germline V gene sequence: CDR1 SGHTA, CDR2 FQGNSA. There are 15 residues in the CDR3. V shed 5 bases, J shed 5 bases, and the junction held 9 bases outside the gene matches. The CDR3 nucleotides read TGTGCCAGCAGCACCCAGACAGGGTTGGATCAGCCCCAGCATTTT. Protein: CASSTQTGLDQPQHF. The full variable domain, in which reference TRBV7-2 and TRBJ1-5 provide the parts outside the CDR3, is GAGVSQSPSNKVTEKGKDVELRCDPISGHTALYWYRQSLGQGLEFLIYFQGNSAPDKSGLPSDRFSAERTGGSVSTLTIQRTQQEDSAVYLCASSTQTGLDQPQHFGDGTRLSIL.